The clone carrying this T cell receptor beta chain was picked up a small number of times. This sample was taken from a study of PD-L1 blockade in urothelial cancer. TCRdb's table, derived via immunoSEQ multiplex PCR, lists solely in-frame clones and lacks some. This table holds 55,000 to 85,000 clones, about 88% found once. Germline V CDR1 and CDR2: SGHNT, YENEEA. The V gene lost 2 bases and the J gene lost 2 bases, with 18 bases spanning the gap. There are 18 residues in the CDR3. The TCR sequence derives from a man between 60 and 75 years old with urothelial cancer. The sample here was PBMCs, taken around atezolizumab (anti-PD-L1) treatment. The chain has TRBV11-3 and TRBJ2-2; the D is unclear. The CDR3 bases are TGTGCCAGCAGCTTATTTAAGTGGAATAGCTCAAACACCGGGGAGCTGTTTTTT. Its protein is CASSLFKWNSSNTGELFF.